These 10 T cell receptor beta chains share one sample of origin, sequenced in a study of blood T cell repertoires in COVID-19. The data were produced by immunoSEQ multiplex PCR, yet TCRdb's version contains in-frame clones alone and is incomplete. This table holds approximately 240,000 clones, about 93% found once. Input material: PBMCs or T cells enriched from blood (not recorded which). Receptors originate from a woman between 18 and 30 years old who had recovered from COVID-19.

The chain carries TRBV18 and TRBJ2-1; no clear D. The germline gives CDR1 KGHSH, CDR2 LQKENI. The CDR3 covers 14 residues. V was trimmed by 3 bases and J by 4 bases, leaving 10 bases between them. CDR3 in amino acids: CASSPQERYNEQFF. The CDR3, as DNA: TGTGCCAGCTCACCCCAAGAACGGTACAATGAGCAGTTCTTC.

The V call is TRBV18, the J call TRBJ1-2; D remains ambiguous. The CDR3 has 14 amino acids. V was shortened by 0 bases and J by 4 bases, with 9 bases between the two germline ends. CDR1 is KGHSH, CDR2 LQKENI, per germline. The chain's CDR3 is CASSPPTGSYGYTF. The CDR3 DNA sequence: TGTGCCAGCTCACCACCGACGGGATCCTATGGCTACACCTTC. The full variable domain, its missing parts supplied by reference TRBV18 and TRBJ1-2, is NAGVMQNPRHLVRRRGQEARLRCSPMKGHSHVYWYRQLPEEGLKFMVYLQKENIIDESGMPKERFSAEFPKEGPSILRIQQVVRGDSAAYFCASSPPTGSYGYTFGSGTRLTVV.

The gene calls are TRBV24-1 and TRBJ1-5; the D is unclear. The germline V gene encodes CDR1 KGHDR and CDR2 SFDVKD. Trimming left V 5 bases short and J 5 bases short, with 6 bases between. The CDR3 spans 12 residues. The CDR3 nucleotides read TGTGCCACCAGTGCGGGATATCAGCCCCAGCATTTT. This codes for CATSAGYQPQHF.

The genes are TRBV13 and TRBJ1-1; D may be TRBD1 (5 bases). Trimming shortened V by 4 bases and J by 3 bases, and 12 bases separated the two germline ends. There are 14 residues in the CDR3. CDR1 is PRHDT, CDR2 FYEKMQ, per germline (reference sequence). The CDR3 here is CASSYGGTDTEAFF. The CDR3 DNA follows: TGTGCCAGCAGCTACGGGGGTACCGACACTGAAGCTTTCTTT. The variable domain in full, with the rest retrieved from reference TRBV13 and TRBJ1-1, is AAGVIQSPRHLIKEKRETATLKCYPIPRHDTVYWYQQGPGQDPQFLISFYEKMQSDKGSIPDRFSAQQFSDYHSELNMSSLELGDSALYFCASSYGGTDTEAFFGQGTRLTVV.

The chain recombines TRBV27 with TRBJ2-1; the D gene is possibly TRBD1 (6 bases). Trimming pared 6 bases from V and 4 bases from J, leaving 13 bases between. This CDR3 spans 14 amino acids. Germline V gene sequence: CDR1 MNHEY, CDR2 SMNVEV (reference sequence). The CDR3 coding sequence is TGTGCCAGCAGCTCCGGACAGCCTTACAATGAGCAGTTCTTC. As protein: CASSSGQPYNEQFF.

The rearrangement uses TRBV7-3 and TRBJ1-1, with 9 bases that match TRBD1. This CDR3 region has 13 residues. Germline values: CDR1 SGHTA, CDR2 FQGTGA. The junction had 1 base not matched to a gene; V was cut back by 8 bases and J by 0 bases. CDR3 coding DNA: TGTGCCAGCGGGACAGGGTTGAACACTGAAGCTTTCTTT. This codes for CASGTGLNTEAFF.

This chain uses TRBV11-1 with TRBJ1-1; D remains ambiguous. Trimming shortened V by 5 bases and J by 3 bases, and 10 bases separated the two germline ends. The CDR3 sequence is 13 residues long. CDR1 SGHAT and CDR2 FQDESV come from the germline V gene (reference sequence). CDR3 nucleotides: TGTGCCAGCAGCCCCGGTCGGGACACTGAAGCTTTCTTT. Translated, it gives CASSPGRDTEAFF.

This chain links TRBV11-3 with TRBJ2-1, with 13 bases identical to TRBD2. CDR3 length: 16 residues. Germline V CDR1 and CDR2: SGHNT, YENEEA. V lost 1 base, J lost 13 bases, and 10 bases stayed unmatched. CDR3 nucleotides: TGTGCCAGCAGCTTAGGAGGACTAGCGGGGGCAAATACTCAGTTCTTC. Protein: CASSLGGLAGANTQFF.

CDR3 residues: CASSYSTGGWETQYF. In DNA form, the CDR3 reads TGTGCCAGCAGTTACTCGACAGGGGGGTGGGAGACCCAGTACTTC. The chain recombines TRBV6-5 with TRBJ2-5; 9 bases align to TRBD1. The CDR3 is 15 residues long. The V gene end was trimmed by 0 bases and the J gene end by 5 bases; junction bases not matched to a gene: 4. Per germline, CDR1 MNHEY and CDR2 SVGAGI.

The CDR3 DNA reads as TGCGCCAGCACAACTAGCGGGAAGAACACCGGGGAGCTGTTTTTT. Residues: CASTTSGKNTGELFF. The chain combines TRBV5-1 with TRBJ2-2, with 10 bases fitting TRBD2. CDR1 SGHRS and CDR2 YFSETQ come from the germline V gene. The CDR3 is 15 residues long. Trimming removed 6 bases from V and 1 base from J; junction bases left unmatched: 3.